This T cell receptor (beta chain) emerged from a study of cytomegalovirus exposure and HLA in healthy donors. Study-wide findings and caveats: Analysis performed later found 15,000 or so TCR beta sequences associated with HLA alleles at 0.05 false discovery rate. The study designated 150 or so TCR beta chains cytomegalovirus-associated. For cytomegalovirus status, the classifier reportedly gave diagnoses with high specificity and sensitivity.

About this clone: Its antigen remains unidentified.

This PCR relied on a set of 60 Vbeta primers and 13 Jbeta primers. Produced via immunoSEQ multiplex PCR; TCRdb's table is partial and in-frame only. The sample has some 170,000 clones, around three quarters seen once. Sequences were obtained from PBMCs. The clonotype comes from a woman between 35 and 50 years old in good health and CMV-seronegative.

The CDR3 protein is CASKVAGGGGELFF. CDR3 coding DNA: TGTGCCAGCAAAGTGGCGGGCGGGGGCGGGGAGCTGTTTTTT. This chain uses TRBV27 with TRBJ2-2; 7 positions match TRBD2. The V segment lost 7 bases and the J segment 7 bases; nucleotides outside the gene matches: 9. Germline V CDR1 and CDR2: MNHEY, SMNVEV (reference sequence). The CDR3 is made up of 14 amino acids.